This paragraph covers one TCR beta chain sequence. Its matching antigen is unknown. This sample is part of a study of CD8 T cells in Susac syndrome. With 4 bases removed from V and 6 bases from J, the gap between germline ends came to 5 bases. CDR1 and CDR2 (germline): KGHDR, SFDVKD. The CDR3 has 12 amino acids. Study-wide findings and caveats: The study recognized that the number of individuals in its TCR sequencing and HLA analysis was relatively small.

cDNA came from roughly 0.53 to 1 ug RNA primed by random hexamers. The CDR3 of TCR beta was amplified by immunoSEQ multiplex PCR across 54 Vbeta and 13 Jbeta. TCRdb reanalysed the immunoSEQ multiplex PCR reads using MiXCR and keeps one entry per CDR3 protein. The sample records 100,000 to 150,000 distinct CDR3 sequences, approximately 94% being singletons. This clonotype originated in a human donor with multiple sclerosis. J is TRBJ2-2 and V is TRBV24-1; D not resolved. Sequenced: CD4+ T cells from PBMCs. The CDR3 DNA is TGTGCCACCAGTGACTTAGCCGGGGAGCTGTTTTTT. It yields the protein CATSDLAGELFF.